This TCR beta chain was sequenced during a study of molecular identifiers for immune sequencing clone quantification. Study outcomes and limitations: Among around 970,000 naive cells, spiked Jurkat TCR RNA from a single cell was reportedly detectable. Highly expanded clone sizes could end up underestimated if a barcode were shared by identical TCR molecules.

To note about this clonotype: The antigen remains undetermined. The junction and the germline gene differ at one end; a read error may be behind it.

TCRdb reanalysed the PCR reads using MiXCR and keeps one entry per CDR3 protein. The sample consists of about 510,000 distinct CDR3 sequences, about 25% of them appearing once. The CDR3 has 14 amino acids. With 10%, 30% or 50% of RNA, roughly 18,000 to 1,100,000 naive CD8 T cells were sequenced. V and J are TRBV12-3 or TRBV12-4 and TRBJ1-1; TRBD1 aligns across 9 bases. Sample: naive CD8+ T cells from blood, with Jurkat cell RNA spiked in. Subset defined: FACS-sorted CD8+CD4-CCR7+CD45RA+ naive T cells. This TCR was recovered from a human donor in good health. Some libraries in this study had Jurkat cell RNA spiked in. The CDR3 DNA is TGTGCCGGCAGTCCTTCCCTGGGACAGGGAGAAGCTTTCTTT. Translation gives CAGSPSLGQGEAFF.